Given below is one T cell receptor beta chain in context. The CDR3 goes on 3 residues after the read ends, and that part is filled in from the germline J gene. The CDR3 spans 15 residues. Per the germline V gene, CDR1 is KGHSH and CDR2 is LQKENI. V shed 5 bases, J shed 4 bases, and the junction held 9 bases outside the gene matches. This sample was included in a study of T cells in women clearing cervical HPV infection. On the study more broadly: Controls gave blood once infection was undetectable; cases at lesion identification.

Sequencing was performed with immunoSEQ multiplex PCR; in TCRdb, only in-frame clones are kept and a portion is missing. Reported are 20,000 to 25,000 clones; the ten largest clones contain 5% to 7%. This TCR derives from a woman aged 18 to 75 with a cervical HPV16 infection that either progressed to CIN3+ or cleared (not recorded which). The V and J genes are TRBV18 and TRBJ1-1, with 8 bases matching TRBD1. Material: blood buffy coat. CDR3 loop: CASSTDRGVFTEAFF. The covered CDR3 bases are TGTGCCAGCTCAACCGACAGGGGAGTTTTCACTGAA.